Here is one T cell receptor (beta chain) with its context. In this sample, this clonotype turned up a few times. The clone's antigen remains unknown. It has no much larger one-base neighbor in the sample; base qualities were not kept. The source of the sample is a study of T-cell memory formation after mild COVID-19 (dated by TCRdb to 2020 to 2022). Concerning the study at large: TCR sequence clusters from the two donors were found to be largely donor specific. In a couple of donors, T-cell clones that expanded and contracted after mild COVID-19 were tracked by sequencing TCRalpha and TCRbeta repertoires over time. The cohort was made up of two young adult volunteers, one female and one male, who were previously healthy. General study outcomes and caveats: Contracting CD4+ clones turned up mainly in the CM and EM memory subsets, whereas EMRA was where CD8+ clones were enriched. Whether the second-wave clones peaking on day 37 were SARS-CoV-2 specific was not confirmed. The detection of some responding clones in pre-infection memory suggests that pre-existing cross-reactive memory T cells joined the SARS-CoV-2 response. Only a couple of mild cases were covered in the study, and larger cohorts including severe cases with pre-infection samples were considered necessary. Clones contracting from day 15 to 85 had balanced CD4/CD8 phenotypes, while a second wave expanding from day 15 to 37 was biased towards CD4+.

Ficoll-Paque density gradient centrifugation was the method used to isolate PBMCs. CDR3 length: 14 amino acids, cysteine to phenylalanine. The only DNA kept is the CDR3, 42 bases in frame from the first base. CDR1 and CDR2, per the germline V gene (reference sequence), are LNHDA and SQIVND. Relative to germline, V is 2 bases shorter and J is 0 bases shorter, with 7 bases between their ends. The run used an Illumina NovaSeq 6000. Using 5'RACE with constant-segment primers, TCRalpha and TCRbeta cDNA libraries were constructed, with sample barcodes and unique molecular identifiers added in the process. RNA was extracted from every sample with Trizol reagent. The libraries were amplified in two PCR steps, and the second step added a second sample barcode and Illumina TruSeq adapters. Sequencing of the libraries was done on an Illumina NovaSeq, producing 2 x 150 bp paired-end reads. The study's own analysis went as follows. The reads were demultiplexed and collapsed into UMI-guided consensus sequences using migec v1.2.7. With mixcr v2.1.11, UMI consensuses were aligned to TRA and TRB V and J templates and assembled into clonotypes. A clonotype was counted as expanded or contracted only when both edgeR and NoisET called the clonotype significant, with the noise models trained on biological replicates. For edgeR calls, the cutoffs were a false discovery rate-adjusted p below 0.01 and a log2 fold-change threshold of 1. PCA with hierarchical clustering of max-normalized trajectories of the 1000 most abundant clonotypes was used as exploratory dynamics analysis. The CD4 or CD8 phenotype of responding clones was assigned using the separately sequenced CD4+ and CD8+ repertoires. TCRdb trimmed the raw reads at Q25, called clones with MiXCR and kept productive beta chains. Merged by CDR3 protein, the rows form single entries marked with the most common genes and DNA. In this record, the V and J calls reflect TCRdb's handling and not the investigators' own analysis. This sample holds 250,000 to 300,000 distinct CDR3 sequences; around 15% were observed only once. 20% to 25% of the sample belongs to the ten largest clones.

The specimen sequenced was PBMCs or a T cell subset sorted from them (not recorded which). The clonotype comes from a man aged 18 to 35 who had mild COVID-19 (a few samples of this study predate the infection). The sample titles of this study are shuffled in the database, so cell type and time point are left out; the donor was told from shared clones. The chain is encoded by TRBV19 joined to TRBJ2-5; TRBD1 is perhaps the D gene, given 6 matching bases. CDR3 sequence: CASSITGHQETQYF. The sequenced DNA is TGTGCCAGTAGTATAACAGGGCACCAAGAGACCCAGTACTTC.